This TCR beta chain was sequenced for a study of cytomegalovirus exposure and HLA in healthy donors. The CDR3 runs 16 residues. Looked up from germline, CDR1 is SGHNT and CDR2 is YYREEE (reference sequence). The trim removed 2 bases at V and 5 bases at J, leaving 7 bases unmatched. It was with 60 Vbeta and 13 Jbeta primers that the PCR ran. Here immunoSEQ multiplex PCR was the method, and the copy in TCRdb shows in-frame clones only, minus some. The sample lists about 130,000 clones; more than 65% were seen once. This sequence joins TRBV5-4 and TRBJ2-5; TRBD2 matches 12 bases. The origin of this receptor is a woman aged 55-70 years in good health and CMV-seropositive. Source material: PBMCs. CDR3 nucleotide sequence: TGTGCCAGCAGCTTCGGACTAGCGGGGAGAGGGGAGACCCAGTACTTC. Translated: CASSFGLAGRGETQYF.